This TCR beta chain was observed in a study of blood T cell repertoires in COVID-19 (dated by TCRdb to the early 2020s). Study-level background: Samples covering the acute and convalescent phases of COVID-19 were provided by collaborators in the United States, Italy and Spain. Samples were obtained from the ongoing ImmuneRACE study (first 160 participants) and from about 1,300 subjects provided by 6 global collaborators. The repertoires were released in a freely available public database meant as a resource for research on the immune response to SARS-CoV-2. HLA class I and class II types, where available, came from metadata supplied by the sample provider rather than from assay-based typing. Deeply sampled blood TCRbeta repertoires from subjects exposed to, actively infected with, or recovered from COVID-19 were included in the dataset. The material from the prospective study consisted of cDNA or gDNA derived from T cells, B-cell-depleted T cells, or PBMCs. Nearly every sample came with metadata listing a de-identified subject ID, COVID-19 status, age in years and sex. General conclusions and limits of the study: Clinical and demographic metadata were provided uncurated, with the amount varying by source and participant.

TCRbeta CDR3 regions were amplified from genomic DNA by means of the immunoSEQ Assay, a bias-controlled multiplex PCR. Per the authors' processing: Within the assay, amplification of reference gene primers was used to estimate how many nucleated cells each sample contained. To quantify the absolute abundance of each unique TCRbeta CDR3 rearrangement, sequence reads were collapsed and filtered. For each sample, productive Simpson clonality was calculated as the square root of Simpson's diversity index over productive rearrangements. The clones in this table, taken by TCRdb from immuneACCESS, are in-frame only. Not every clone is retained; where verified, under half of the shortfall comes from an unresolved V gene, and the cause of the rest is unknown. That table furnishes V, J and clone size, whereas the DNA furnished D and trimming. Present in this sample are roughly 330,000 clones, more than 75% of which were seen just once. The ten largest clones add up to about 10% of the sample.

CDR1 and CDR2 are read off the germline V gene as SGHTA and FQGTGA. At the junction V is shortened by 3 bases and J by 5 bases; bases outside the gene matches: 1. The CDR3 starts with the cysteine, ends with the phenylalanine, and has 13 residues. Just the 39-base CDR3 DNA is kept, in frame starting at base 1. Notes on this clone: This receptor's antigen is unknown. No base quality information exists; no much larger clone differs at one position.

Participants in the prospective study were aged about 18 to 89 years, lived in some 24 United States geographic areas, and enrolled through a virtual design. To assign participants to cohorts, the prospective study relied on clinical history that participants themselves reported in a screening survey and a study questionnaire. For ImmuneRACE Cohort 3, a participant was defined as recovered based on two consecutive negative NP/OP PCR tests, clearance by a healthcare professional, or resolution of symptoms. Each participant in the prospective study had whole blood, serum and a nasopharyngeal or oropharyngeal swab collected by mobile phlebotomists. Additional blood draws and questionnaires over an approximately 2-month period could optionally be provided by prospective study participants. Before DNA extraction, blood samples from the prospective study were shipped at room temperature or frozen.

The TCR sequence derives from a woman aged 18-29 years who had recovered from COVID-19. Sample: PBMCs or T cells enriched from blood (not recorded which). This chain is built from TRBV7-3 and TRBJ2-7; 10 junctional bases match TRBD1. CDR3 loop: CASSFGTGDEQYF. The DNA sequence is given as TGTGCCAGCAGCTTTGGGACAGGGGACGAGCAGTACTTC.